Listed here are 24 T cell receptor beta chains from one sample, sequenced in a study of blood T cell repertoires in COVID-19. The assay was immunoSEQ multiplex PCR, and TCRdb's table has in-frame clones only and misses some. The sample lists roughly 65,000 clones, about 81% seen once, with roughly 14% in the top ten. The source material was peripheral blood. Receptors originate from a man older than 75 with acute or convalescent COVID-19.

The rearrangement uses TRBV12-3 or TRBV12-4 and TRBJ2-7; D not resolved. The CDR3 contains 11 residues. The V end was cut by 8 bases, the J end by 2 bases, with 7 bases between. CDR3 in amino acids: CASGGAYEQYF. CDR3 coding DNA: TGTGCCAGCGGCGGAGCCTACGAGCAGTACTTC.

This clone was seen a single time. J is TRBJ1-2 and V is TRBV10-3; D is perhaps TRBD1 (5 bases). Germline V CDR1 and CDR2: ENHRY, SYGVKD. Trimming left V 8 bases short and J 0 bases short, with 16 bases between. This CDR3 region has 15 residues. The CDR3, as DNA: TGTGCCATCGGGGGGATGGGGATTTCTAACTATGGCTACACCTTC. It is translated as CAIGGMGISNYGYTF.

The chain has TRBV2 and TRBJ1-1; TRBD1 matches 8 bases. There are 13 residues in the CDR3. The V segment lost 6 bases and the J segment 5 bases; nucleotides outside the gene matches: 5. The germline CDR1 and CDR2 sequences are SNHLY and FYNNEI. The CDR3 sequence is CASRDRGMTEAFF. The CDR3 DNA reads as TGTGCCAGCAGAGACAGGGGTATGACTGAAGCTTTCTTT.

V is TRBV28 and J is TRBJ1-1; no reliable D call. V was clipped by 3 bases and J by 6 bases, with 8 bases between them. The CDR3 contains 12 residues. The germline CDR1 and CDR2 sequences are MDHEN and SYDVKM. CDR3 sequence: CASSFYPAEAFF. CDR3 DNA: TGTGCCAGCAGTTTCTATCCGGCTGAAGCTTTCTTT.

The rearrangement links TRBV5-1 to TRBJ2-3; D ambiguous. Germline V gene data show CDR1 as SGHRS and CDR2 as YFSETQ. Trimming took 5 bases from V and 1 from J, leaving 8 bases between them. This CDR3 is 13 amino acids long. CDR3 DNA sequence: TGCGCCAGCAGAGAGCCGGGCACAGATACGCAGTATTTT. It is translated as CASREPGTDTQYF.

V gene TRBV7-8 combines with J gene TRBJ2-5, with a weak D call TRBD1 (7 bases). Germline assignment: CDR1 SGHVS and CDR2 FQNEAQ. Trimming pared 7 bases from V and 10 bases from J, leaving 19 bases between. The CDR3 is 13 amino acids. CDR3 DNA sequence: TGTGCCAGCACCCGGGGGCAGGGGGGTGACCAGTACTTC. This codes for CASTRGQGGDQYF.

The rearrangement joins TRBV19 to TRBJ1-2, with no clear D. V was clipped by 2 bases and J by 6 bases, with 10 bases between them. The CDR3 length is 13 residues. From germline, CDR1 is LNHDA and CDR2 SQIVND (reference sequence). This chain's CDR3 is CASSISRFDGYTF. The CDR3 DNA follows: TGTGCCAGTAGTATATCCAGGTTTGATGGCTACACCTTC.

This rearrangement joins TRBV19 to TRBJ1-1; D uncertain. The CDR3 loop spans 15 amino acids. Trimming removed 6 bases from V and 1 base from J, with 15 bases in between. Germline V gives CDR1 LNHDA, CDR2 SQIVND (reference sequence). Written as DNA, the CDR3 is TGTGCCAGTAGCAAAGCTAGACGGCCGAACACTGAAGCTTTCTTT. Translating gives CASSKARRPNTEAFF.

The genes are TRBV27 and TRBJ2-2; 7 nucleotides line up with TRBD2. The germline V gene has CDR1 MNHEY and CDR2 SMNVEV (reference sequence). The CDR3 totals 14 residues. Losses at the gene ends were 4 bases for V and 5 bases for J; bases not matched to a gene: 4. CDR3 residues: CASSWGGSTGELFF. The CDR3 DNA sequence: TGTGCCAGCAGTTGGGGGGGTTCAACCGGGGAGCTGTTTTTT.

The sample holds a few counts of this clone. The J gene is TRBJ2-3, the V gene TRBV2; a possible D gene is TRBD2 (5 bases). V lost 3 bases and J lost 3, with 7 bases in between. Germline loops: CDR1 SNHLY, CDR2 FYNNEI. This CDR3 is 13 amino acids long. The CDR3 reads CASSEDWTDTQYF. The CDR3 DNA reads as TGTGCCAGCAGTGAGGACTGGACAGATACGCAGTATTTT.

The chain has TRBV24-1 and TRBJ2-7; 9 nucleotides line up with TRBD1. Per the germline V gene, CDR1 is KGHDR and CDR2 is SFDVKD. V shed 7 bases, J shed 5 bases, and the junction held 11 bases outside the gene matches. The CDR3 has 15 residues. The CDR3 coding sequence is TGTGCCACCAGCGCCCCGGGACAGGGTACCGACGAGCAGTACTTC. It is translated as CATSAPGQGTDEQYF.

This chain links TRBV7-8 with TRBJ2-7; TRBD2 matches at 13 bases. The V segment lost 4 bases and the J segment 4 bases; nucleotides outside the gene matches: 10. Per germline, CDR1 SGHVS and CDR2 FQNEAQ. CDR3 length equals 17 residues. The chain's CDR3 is CASSSVRTSGGNYEQYF. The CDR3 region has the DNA TGTGCCAGCAGCTCCGTAAGGACTAGCGGGGGAAATTACGAGCAGTACTTC.

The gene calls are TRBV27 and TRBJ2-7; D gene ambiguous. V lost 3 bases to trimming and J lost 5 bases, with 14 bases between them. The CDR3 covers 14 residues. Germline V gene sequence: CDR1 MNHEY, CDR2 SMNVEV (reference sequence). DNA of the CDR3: TGTGCCAGCAGTTTTGGCTCTCTCATAAACGAGCAGTACTTC. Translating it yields CASSFGSLINEQYF.

DNA for the CDR3: TGTGCCAGCAGCTCCGGGACAGGGGACACAGATACGCAGTATTTT. Translating gives CASSSGTGDTDTQYF. The chain employs TRBV7-9 and TRBJ2-3; 10 nucleotides agree with TRBD1. The CDR3 has 15 residues. Unmatched junction bases numbered 3, after V lost 4 bases and J lost 2 bases. The germline V gene has CDR1 SEHNR and CDR2 FQNEAQ (reference sequence).

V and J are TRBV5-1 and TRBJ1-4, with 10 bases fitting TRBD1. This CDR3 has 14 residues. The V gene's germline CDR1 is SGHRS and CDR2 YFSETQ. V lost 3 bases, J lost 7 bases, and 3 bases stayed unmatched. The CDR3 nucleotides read TGCGCCAGCAGCTCGGGACAGGGGTTTGAAAAACTGTTTTTT. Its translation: CASSSGQGFEKLFF.

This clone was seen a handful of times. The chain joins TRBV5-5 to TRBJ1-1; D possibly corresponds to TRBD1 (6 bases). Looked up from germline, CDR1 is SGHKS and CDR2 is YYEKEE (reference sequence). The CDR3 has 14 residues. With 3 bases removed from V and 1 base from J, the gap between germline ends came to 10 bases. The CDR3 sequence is CASSSEGGNTEAFF. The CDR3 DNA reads TGTGCCAGCAGCTCAGAAGGGGGGAACACTGAAGCTTTCTTT.

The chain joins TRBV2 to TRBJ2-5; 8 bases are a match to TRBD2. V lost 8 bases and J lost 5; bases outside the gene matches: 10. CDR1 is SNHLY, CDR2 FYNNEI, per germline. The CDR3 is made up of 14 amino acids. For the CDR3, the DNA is TGTGCCAGCGGGTTAGGCGGGGGGCCGGAGACCCAGTACTTC. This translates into CASGLGGGPETQYF.

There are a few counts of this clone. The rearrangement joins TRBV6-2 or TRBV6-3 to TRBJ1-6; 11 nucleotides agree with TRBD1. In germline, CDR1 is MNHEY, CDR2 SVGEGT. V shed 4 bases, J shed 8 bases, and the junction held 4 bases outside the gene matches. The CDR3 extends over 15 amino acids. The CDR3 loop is CASSWGTGGDSPLHF. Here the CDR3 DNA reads TGTGCCAGCAGTTGGGGGACAGGGGGTGATTCACCCCTCCACTTT.

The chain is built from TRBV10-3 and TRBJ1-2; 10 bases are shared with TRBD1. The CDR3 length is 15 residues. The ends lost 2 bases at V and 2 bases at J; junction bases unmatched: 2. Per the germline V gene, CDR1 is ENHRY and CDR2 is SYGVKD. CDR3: CAISEGTGANYGYTF. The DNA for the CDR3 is TGTGCCATCAGTGAGGGGACAGGGGCCAACTATGGCTACACCTTC.

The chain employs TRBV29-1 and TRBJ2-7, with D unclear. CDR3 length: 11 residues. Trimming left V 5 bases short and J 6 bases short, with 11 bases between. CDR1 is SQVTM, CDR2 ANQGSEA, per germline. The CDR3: CSVFEESEQYF. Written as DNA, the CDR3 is TGCAGCGTTTTTGAGGAGTCCGAGCAGTACTTC.

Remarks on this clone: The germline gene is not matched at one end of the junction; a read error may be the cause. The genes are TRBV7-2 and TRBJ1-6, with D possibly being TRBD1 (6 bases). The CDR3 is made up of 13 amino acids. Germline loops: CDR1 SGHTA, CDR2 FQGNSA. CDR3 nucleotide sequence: TGTGCCAGCAGCTTAGAAGGACCGGGACAACGAGACTTT. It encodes CASSLEGPGQRDF.

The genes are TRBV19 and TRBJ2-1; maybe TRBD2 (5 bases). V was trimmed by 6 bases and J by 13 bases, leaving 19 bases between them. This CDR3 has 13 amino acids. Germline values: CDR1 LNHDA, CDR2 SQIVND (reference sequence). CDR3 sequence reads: CASSTVLGMTQFF. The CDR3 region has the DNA TGTGCCAGTAGCACCGTACTAGGGATGACTCAGTTCTTC.

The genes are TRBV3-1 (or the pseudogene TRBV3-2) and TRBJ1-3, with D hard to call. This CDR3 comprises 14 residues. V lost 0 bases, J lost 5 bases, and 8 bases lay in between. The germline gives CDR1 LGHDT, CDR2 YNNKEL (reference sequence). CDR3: CASSQEVERNTIYF. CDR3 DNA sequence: TGTGCCAGCAGCCAAGAAGTGGAGAGAAACACCATATATTTT.

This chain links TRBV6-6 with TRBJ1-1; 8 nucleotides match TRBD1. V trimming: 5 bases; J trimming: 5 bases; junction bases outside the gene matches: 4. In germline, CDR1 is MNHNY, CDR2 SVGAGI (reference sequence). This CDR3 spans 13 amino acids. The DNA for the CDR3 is TGTGCCAGCAGTCCGACAGGGGAAACTGAAGCTTTCTTT. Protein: CASSPTGETEAFF.